These T cell receptor beta chains were read from a single sample in a study of cytomegalovirus exposure and HLA in healthy donors. Method: immunoSEQ multiplex PCR; TCRdb's copy keeps in-frame clones and lacks some. This sample contains around 130,000 clones. Material: PBMCs. These TCRs come from a woman in her thirties or forties in good health and CMV-seronegative. Both conserved end residues are trimmed from each CDR3. D genes are given only for firm matches.

j_gene,v_gene,d_gene,CDR3aa
TRBJ1-1,TRBV19,NA,ASSNPTGTQDAF
TRBJ2-2,TRBV6-1,NA,ASRVGGLNTGELF
TRBJ1-1,TRBV28,TRBD1,ASIETGRTEAF
TRBJ2-5,TRBV11-2,NA,ASSPWEGTRETQY
TRBJ1-4,TRBV10-3,NA,AISEVTKPEKLF
TRBJ2-6,TRBV2,TRBD2,ASSRRGDGANVLT
TRBJ1-3,TRBV5-6,NA,ASSLARSSGNTIY
TRBJ2-5,TRBV6-1,NA,ASSATLRETQY
TRBJ1-3,TRBV19,NA,ASSVGTRNTIY
TRBJ2-6,TRBV7-2,NA,ASSIRGGAGANVLT
TRBJ1-2,TRBV6-1,TRBD1,ASSEGWDRGYT
TRBJ1-2,TRBV15,NA,ATSRDLKTYGYT
TRBJ1-2,TRBV11-2,TRBD1,ASSGRDRGGYT
TRBJ2-5,TRBV10-2,NA,ASLSGVETQY
TRBJ2-3,TRBV2,NA,ASSAQGSSDTQY
TRBJ2-3,TRBV9,NA,ASSVVTDPSTDTQY
TRBJ1-4,TRBV5-1,NA,ASSQGSATNEKLF
TRBJ1-1,TRBV7-2,NA,ASSLGFSGNTEAF
TRBJ1-1,TRBV11-2,NA,ASNIQGVYTEAF
TRBJ2-3,TRBV27,TRBD2,ASSLTGQGTSGGPPTDTQY
TRBJ2-5,TRBV5-1,NA,ASSLAGLETQY
TRBJ1-3,TRBV5-4,TRBD1,ASSRQGSSGNTIY
TRBJ1-1,TRBV28,TRBD1,ASSTFWTGLTEAF
TRBJ1-4,TRBV6-5,NA,ASSYSGVLNEKLF
TRBJ1-5,TRBV5-6,TRBD1,ASSLGQRDQPQH
TRBJ2-7,TRBV2,NA,ASGAGSLSYEQY
TRBJ2-3,TRBV7-2,NA,ASSQGQIISTDTQY
TRBJ2-3,TRBV5-4,NA,ASSLVSDTQY
TRBJ2-3,TRBV10-2,TRBD1,ASSGRDRGADTQY
TRBJ1-3,TRBV25-1,NA,ARAGGTYSGNTIY
TRBJ2-1,TRBV9,NA,ASSEMVAGNEQF
TRBJ2-7,TRBV10-3,TRBD1,AIAPPGQSYEQY